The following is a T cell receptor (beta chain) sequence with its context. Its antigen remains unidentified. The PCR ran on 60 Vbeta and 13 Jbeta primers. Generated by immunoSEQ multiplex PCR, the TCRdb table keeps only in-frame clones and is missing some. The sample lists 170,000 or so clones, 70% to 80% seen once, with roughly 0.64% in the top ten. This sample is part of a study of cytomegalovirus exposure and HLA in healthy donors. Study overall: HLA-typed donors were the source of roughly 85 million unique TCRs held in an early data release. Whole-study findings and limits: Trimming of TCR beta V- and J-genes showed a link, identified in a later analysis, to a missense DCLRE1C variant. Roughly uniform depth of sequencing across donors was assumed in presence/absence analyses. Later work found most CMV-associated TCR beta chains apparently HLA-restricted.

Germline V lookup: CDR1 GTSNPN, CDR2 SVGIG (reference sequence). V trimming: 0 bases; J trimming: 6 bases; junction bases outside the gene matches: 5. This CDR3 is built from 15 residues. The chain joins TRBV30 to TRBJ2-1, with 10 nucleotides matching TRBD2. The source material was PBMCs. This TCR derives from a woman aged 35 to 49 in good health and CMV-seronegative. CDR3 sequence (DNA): TGTGCCTGGAGTGTGCTAGCGGGAGTCATCAATGAGCAGTTCTTC. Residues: CAWSVLAGVINEQFF.